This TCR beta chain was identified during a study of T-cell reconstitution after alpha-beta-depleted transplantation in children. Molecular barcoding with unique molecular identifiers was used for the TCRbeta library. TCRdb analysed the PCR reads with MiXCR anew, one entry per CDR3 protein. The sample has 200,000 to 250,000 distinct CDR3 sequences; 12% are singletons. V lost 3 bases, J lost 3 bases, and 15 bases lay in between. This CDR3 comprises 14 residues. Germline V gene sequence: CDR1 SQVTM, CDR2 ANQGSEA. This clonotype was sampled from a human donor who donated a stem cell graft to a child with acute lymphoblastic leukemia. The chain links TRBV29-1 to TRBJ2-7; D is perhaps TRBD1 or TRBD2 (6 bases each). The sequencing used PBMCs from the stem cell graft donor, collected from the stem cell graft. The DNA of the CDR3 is TGCAGCGTTGAGGACAGAGGACTAAGCTACGAGCAGTACTTC. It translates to CSVEDRGLSYEQYF.